This T cell receptor beta chain came from a study of vaccination and CD4 T cells after COVID-19. Overall study: The cells were exposed to overlapping spike peptides originating from SARS-CoV-2, HCoV-NL63, HCoV-OC43 and HCoV-229E for stimulation. Cultures serving as controls received a peptide pool (CEFX or HIV-1 Nef) or no peptide.

Losses at the gene ends were 6 bases for V and 2 bases for J; bases not matched to a gene: 5. Per germline, CDR1 SQVTM and CDR2 ANQGSEA. The CDR3 loop spans 13 amino acids. Worth noting for this clonotype: Its cognate antigen is unknown.

As to treatment: roughly ten-day PBMC culture with coronavirus spike peptide pools or control peptides (ViraFEST assay). Sequencing of cultured CD4+ T cell DNA used the Oncomine TCR Beta short-read assay. Cultured CD4+ T cells were the source of extracted genomic DNA. TCRdb used MiXCR to reprocess the PCR reads, holding one entry per CDR3 protein. The sample consists of about 10,000 distinct CDR3 sequences, around 58% of them appearing once. Regarding the study as a whole: Convalescent patients displayed spike mono-reactivity in 304 of 307 vaccine-specific clones.

The J gene is TRBJ2-5, the V gene TRBV29-1; 8 nucleotides line up with TRBD2. The sample taken for sequencing was CD4+ T cells from blood, cultured in vitro. This receptor was obtained from a human donor who had recovered from COVID-19. As DNA, the CDR3 is TGCAGCGTCATCACTAGCGGTCAAGAGACCCAGTACTTC. Translation: CSVITSGQETQYF.